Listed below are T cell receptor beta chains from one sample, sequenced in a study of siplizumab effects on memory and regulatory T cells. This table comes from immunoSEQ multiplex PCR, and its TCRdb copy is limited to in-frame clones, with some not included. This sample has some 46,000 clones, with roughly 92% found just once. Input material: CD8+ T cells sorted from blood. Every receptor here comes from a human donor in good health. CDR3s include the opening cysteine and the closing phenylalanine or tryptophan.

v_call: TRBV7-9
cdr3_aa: CASSQDREAKNIQYF

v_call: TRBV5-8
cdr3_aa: CASSFTGGWEDTQYF

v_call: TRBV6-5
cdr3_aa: CASSDWGGELFF

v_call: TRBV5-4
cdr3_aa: CASSWIPGTTSGNEQFF

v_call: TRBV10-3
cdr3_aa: CAISEGGPEQYF

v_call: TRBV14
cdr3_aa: CASSQGPPVNTGELFF

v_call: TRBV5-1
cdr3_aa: CASSFWDTDTQYF

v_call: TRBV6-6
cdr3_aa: CASTTLEQHFYGYTF

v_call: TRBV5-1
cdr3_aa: CASGLDFVGNTIYF

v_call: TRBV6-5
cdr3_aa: CASSYSLGDEQFF

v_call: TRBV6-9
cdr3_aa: CASSYSLYNEQFF

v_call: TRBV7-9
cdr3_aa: CASSPLSGNGYTF

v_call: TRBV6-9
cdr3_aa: CASSAGPFYF

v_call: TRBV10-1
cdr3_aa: CASSESSRVNEAFF

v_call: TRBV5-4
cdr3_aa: CASSNPGTGVNYGYTF

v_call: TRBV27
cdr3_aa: CASSRGGQSYEQYF

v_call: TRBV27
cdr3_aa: CASSRDTSYEQYF

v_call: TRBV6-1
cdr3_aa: CASSSSTGAGELFF

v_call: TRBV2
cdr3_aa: CASSGVGMFHEQYF

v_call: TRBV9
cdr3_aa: CASSVDVASGFHYDYNEQFF

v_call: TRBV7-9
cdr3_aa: CASRPPERGPSTDTQYF

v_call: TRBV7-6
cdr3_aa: CASSALGWTPSYNEQFF

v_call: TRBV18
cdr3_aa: CASSPAVVRPGEQYF

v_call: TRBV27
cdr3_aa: CASNHPAGTGSYNEQFF